The source of this T cell receptor beta chain is a study of breast tumors, draining lymph nodes, adjacent tissues. TCRdb reprocessed the multiplex PCR reads via MiXCR and lists one record per CDR3 protein. Here the sample spans about 140,000 distinct CDR3 sequences, about a fifth being singletons. Axillary draining lymph nodes of breast cancer patients supplied the node samples. This clonotype was recorded a few times. This CDR3 region has 15 residues. V lost 4 bases and J 4 bases, leaving 14 bases between the germline ends. From germline, CDR1 is SNHLY and CDR2 FYNNEI. This TCR was recovered from a female donor with breast cancer. Some clones in this sample may be carry-over from other donors' samples. This chain joins TRBV2 and TRBJ2-1, with TRBD1 as a possible D gene (6 bases). The source material was axillary lymph node tissue. The CDR3 sequence: CASSGGGSPYNEQFF. The CDR3 bases are TGTGCCAGCAGTGGAGGGGGATCCCCGTACAATGAGCAGTTCTTC.